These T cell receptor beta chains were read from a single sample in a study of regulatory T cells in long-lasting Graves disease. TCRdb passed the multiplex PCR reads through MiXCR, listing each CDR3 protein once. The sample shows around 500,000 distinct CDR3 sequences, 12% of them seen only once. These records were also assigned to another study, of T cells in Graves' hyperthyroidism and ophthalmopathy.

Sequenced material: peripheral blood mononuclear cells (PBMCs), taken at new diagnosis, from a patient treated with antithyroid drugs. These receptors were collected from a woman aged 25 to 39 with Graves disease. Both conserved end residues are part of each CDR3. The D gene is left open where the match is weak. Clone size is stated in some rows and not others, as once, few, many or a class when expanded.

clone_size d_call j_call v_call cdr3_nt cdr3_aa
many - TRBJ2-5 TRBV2 TGTGCCAGCACTCTGGACTGGGGAGAGACCCAGTACTTC CASTLDWGETQYF
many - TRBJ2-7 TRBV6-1 TGTGCCAGCAGTGAAGTGGCTAGCTCCCACGAGCAGTACTTC CASSEVASSHEQYF
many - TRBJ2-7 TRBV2 TGTGCCAGCAGCCAGGAAATCTACGAGCAGTACTTC CASSQEIYEQYF
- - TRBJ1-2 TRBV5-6 TGTGCCAGCAGCTTGGGGACTTTACTAGACAATGGCTACACCTTC CASSLGTLLDNGYTF
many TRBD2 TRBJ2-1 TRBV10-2 TGCGCCAGCAGTGAGAGGGCGGGAGGGCCCCATGAGCAGTTCTTC CASSERAGGPHEQFF
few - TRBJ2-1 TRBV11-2 TGTGCCAGCAGCTCTATGGCCAATGAGCAGTTCTTC CASSSMANEQFF
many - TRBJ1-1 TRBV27 TGTGCCAGCAGCTTGCAACGCGGAACTGAAGCTTTCTTT CASSLQRGTEAFF
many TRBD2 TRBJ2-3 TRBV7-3 TGTGCCAGCAGCCCCGGACTAGCGGGAGGGGATACAGATACGCAGTATTTT CASSPGLAGGDTDTQYF
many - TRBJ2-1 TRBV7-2 TGTGCCAGCAGCTTAGTTCCGAAGAACAATGAGCAGTTCTTC CASSLVPKNNEQFF
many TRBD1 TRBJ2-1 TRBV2 TGTGCCACCAAACGCGGGACAGGGGGCACGAATGAGCAGTTCTTC CATKRGTGGTNEQFF
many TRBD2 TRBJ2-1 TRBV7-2 TGTGCCAGCAGGGCGGGGGGCGGAACCTACAATGAGCAGTTCTTC CASRAGGGTYNEQFF
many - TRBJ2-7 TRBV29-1 TGCAGCGTCCGTCCTACGGGGGTAGCGGACGAGCAGTACTTC CSVRPTGVADEQYF
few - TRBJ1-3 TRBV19 TGTGCCAGTAGGGAGTACTCAAATCTTGCCTCTGGAAACACCATATATTTT CASREYSNLASGNTIYF
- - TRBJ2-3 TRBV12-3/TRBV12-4 TGTGCCAGCAGTTTAACGATACGCACAGATACGCAGTATTTT CASSLTIRTDTQYF
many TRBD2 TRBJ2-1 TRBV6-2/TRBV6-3 TGTGCCAGCCTCTACCGCCGACTAGCGGGAGGGGATGAGCAGTTCTTC CASLYRRLAGGDEQFF
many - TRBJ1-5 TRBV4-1 TGCGCCAGCAGCCAAGGGGACGGTTATAGCAATCAGCCCCAGCATTTT CASSQGDGYSNQPQHF
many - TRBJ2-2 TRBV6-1 TGTGCCAGCAGGGGGAACACCGGGGAGCTGTTTTTT CASRGNTGELFF
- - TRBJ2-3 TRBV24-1 TGTGCCACCGCCGGGGGAGATACGCAGTATTTT CATAGGDTQYF
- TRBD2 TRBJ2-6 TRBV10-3 TGTGCCACCCAAGTTGGACTAGCGGGACTCCACTCTGGGGCCAACGTCCTGACTTTC CATQVGLAGLHSGANVLTF
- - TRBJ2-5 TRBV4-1 TGCGCCAGCAGCCAATTAGGGTGGAGGGCACAAGAGACCCAGTACTTC CASSQLGWRAQETQYF